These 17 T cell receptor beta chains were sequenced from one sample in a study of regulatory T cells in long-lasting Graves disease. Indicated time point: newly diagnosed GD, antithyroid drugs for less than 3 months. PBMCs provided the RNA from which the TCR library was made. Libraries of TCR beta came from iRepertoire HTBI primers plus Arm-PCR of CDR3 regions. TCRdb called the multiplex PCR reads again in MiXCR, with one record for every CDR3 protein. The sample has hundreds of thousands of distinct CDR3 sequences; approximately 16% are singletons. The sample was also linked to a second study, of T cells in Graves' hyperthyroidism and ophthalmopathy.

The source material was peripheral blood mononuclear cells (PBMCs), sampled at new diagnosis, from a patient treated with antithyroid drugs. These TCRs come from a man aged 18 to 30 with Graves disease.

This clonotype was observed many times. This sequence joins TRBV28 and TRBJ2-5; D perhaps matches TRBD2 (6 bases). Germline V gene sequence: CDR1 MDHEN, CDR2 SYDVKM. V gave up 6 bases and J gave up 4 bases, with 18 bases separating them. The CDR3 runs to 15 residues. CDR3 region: CASRPGLLGGETQYF. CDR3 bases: TGTGCCAGCAGGCCGGGACTCTTGGGGGGAGAGACCCAGTACTTC.

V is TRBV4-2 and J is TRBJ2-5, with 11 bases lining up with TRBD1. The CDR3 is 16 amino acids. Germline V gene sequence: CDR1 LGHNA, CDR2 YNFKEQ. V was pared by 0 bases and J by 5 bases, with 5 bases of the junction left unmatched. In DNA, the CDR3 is TGTGCCAGCAGCCAAGACGTCGGGACAGGGGGTGAGACCCAGTACTTC. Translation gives CASSQDVGTGGETQYF.

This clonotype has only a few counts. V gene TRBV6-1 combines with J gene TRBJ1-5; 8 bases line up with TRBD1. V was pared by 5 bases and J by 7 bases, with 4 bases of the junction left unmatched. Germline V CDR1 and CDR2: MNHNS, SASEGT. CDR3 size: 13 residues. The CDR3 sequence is CASSQGAWQPQHF. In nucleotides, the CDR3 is TGTGCCAGCAGTCAGGGGGCTTGGCAGCCCCAGCATTTT.

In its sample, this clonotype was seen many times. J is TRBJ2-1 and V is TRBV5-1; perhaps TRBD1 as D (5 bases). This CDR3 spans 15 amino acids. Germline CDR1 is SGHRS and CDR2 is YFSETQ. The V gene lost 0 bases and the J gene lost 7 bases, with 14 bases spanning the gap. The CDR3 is CASSLGQPGKNEQFF. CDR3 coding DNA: TGCGCCAGCAGCTTGGGACAGCCTGGCAAAAATGAGCAGTTCTTC. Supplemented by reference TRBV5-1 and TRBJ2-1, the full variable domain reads KAGVTQTPRYLIKTRGQQVTLSCSPISGHRSVSWYQQTPGQGLQFLFEYFSETQRNKGNFPGRFSGRQFSNSRSEMNVSTLELGDSALYLCASSLGQPGKNEQFFGPGTRLTVL.

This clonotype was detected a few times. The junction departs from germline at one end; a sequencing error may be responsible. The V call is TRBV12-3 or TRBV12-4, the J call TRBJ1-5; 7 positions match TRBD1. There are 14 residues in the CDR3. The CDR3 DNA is TGTGCCGGCAGTCCACAGGGGTATCATCAGCCCCAGCATTTT. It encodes CAGSPQGYHQPQHF.

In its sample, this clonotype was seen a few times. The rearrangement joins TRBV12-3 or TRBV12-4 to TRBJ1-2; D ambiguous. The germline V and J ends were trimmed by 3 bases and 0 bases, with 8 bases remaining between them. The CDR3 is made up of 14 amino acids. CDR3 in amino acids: CASSFRVTNYGYTF. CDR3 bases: TGTGCCAGCAGTTTCAGAGTAACTAACTATGGCTACACCTTC.

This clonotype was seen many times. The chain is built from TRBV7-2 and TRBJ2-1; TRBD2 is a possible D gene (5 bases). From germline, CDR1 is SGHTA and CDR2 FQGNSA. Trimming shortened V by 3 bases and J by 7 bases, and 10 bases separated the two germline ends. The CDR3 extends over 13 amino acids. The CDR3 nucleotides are TGTGCCAGCAGCTTGCGGTCGGGGAATGAGCAGTTCTTC. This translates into CASSLRSGNEQFF. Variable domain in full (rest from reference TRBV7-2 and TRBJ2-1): GAGVSQSPSNKVTEKGKDVELRCDPISGHTALYWYRQSLGQGLEFLIYFQGNSAPDKSGLPSDRFSAERTGGSVSTLTIQRTQQEDSAVYLCASSLRSGNEQFFGPGTRLTVL.

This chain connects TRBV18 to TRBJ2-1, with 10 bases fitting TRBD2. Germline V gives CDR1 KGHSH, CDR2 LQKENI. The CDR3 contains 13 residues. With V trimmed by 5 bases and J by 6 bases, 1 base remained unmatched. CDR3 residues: CASSGTSANEQFF. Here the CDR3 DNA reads TGTGCCAGCTCAGGGACTAGCGCCAATGAGCAGTTCTTC.

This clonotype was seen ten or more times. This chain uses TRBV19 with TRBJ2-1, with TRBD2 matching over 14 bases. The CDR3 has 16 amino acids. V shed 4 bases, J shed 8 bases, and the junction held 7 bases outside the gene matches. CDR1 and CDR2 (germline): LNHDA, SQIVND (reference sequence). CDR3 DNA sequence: TGTGCCAGTAGTACCCCGGGACTAGCGGGAGTTTATGAGCAGTTCTTC. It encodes CASSTPGLAGVYEQFF.

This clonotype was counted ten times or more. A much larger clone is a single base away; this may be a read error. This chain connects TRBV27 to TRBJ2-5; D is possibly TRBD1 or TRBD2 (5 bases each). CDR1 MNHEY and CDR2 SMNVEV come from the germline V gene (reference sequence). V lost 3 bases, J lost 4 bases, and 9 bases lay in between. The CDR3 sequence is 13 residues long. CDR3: CASSLGEGETQYF. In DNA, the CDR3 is TGTGCCAGCAGTTTGGGGGAAGGAGAGACCCAGTACTTC.

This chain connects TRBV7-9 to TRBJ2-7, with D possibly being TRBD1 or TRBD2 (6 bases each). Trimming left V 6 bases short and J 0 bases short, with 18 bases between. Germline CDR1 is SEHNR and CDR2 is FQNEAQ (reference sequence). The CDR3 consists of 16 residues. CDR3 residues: CASSPPEGGHSYEQYF. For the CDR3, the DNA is TGTGCCAGCAGTCCCCCGGAAGGGGGGCACTCCTACGAGCAGTACTTC.

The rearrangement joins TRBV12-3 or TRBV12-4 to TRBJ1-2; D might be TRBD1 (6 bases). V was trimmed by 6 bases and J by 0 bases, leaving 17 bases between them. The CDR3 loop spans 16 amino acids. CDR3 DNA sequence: TGTGCCAGCAGGACACAGGGCGGGGGGTCTAACTATGGCTACACCTTC. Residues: CASRTQGGGSNYGYTF.

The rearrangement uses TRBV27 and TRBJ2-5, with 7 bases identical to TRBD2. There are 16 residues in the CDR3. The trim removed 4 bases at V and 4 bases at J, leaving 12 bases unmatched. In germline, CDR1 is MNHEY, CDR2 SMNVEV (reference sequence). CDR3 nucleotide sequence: TGTGCCAGCAGTTGGAGGACTAGTGGGCGGAGAGAGACCCAGTACTTC. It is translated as CASSWRTSGRRETQYF.

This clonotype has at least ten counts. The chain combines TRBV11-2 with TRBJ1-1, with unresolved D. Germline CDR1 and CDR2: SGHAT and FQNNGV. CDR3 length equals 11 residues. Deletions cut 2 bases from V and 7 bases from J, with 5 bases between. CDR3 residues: CASSLWNEAFF. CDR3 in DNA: TGTGCCAGCAGCTTATGGAATGAAGCTTTCTTT.

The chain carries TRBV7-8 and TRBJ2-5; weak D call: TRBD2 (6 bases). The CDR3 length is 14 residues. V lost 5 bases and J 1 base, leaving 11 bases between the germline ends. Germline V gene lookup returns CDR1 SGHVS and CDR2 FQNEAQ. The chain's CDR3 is CASSAGSTQETQYF. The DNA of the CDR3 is TGTGCCAGCAGCGCCGGGAGCACCCAAGAGACCCAGTACTTC.

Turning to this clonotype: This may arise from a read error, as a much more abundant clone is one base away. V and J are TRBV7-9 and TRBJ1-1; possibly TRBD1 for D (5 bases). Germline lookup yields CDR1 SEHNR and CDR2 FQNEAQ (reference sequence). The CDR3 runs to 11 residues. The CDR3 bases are TGTGCCAACAGCTCGGGACCTGAAGCTTTCTTT. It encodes CANSSGPEAFF.

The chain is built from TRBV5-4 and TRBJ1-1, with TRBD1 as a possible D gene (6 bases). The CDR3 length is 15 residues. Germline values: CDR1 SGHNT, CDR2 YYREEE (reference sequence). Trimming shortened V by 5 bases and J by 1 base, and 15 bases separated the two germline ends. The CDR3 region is CASSSYGTRNTEAFF. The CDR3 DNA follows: TGTGCCAGCAGTTCTTACGGGACACGGAACACTGAAGCTTTCTTT.